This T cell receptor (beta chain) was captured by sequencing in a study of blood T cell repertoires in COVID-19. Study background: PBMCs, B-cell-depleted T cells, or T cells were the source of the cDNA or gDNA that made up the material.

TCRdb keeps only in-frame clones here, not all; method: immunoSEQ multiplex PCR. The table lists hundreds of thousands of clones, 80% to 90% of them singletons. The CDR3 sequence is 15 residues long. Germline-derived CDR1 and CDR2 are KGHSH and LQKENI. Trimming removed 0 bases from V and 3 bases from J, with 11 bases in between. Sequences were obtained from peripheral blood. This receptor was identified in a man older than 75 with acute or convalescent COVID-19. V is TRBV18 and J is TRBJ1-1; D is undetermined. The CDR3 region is CASSPPIGGDTEAFF. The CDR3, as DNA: TGTGCCAGCTCACCACCGATCGGAGGAGACACTGAAGCTTTCTTT.